Presented here are 25 T cell receptor beta chains from one specimen sequenced in a study of cytomegalovirus exposure and HLA in healthy donors. This PCR relied on a set of 60 Vbeta primers and 13 Jbeta primers. Here immunoSEQ multiplex PCR was the method, and the copy in TCRdb shows in-frame clones only, minus some. This sample has some 90,000 clones, with 75% to 90% found just once. The sequenced sample was PBMCs. The receptors originated from a man aged 50-60 years in good health and CMV-seropositive.

V gene TRBV19 combines with J gene TRBJ1-2; tentatively, D is TRBD1 (5 bases). There are 15 residues in the CDR3. Germline V CDR1 and CDR2: LNHDA, SQIVND (reference sequence). With 0 bases removed from V and 6 bases from J, the gap between germline ends came to 14 bases. CDR3 DNA sequence: TGTGCCAGTAGTATAGATCTTGGGCAGGACAATGGCTACACCTTC. It translates to CASSIDLGQDNGYTF.

This rearrangement joins TRBV5-4 to TRBJ2-2, with TRBD2 identical over 8 bases. CDR3 size: 17 residues. J gave up 6 bases and V 4 bases, and 14 bases lay outside the gene matches. Germline-derived CDR1 and CDR2 are SGHNT and YYREEE (reference sequence). CDR3 DNA sequence: TGTGCCAGCAGCCTATACCCTTTAGCGGGAAGGGCCGGGGAGCTGTTTTTT. This encodes CASSLYPLAGRAGELFF.

This clone was counted a single time. This sequence joins TRBV5-1 and TRBJ2-5; D is perhaps TRBD2 (5 bases). The CDR3 extends over 15 amino acids. V gave up 4 bases and J gave up 11 bases, with 24 bases separating them. Germline CDR1 reads SGHRS; CDR2 reads YFSETQ. In DNA, the CDR3 is TGCGCCAGCAGCCTCCCCCTCGGCGGCCTTGGGGAGCAGTACTTC. Its protein is CASSLPLGGLGEQYF. Complete variable domain (other parts from reference TRBV5-1 and TRBJ2-5): KAGVTQTPRYLIKTRGQQVTLSCSPISGHRSVSWYQQTPGQGLQFLFEYFSETQRNKGNFPGRFSGRQFSNSRSEMNVSTLELGDSALYLCASSLPLGGLGEQYFGPGTRLLVL.

The V and J genes are TRBV7-2 and TRBJ1-5; D is possibly TRBD1 (6 bases). V dropped 7 bases and J dropped 5 bases, with 12 bases sitting between them. CDR1 is SGHTA and CDR2 is FQGNSA in the germline V gene. This CDR3 region has 13 residues. The CDR3 coding sequence is TGTGCCAGCACCCGGGACATTTATCAGCCCCAGCATTTT. Translation: CASTRDIYQPQHF. Full variable domain (missing parts from reference TRBV7-2 and TRBJ1-5): GAGVSQSPSNKVTEKGKDVELRCDPISGHTALYWYRQSLGQGLEFLIYFQGNSAPDKSGLPSDRFSAERTGGSVSTLTIQRTQQEDSAVYLCASTRDIYQPQHFGDGTRLSIL.

This clone was observed a few times. The chain links TRBV5-4 to TRBJ2-7, with D possibly TRBD2 on 6 matching bases. The CDR3 consists of 16 residues. Trimming stripped 0 bases from V and 6 bases from J, with 19 bases between. Germline CDR1 and CDR2: SGHNT and YYREEE (reference sequence). In DNA form, the CDR3 reads TGTGCCAGCAGCTTGGCCGGGGCGGGACGGGCTCGCGAGCAGTACTTC. This gives the protein CASSLAGAGRAREQYF.

V and J are TRBV7-8 and TRBJ1-5, with 7 bases matching TRBD1. The CDR3 has 16 residues. CDR1 SGHVS and CDR2 FQNEAQ come from the germline V gene. V shed 3 bases and J 4 bases; nucleotides not matched to a gene: 9. CDR3 DNA: TGTGCCAGCAGCTTTGATTGGACAGGTGGGAATCAGCCCCAGCATTTT. As protein: CASSFDWTGGNQPQHF.

The CDR3 DNA is TGTGCCAGCAGCTTAATCAGCGGGAGTAACACCGGGGAGCTGTTTTTT. Amino acids: CASSLISGSNTGELFF. The chain carries TRBV7-2 and TRBJ2-2, with 8 positions matching TRBD2. V lost 2 bases and J lost 2; bases outside the gene matches: 4. Germline-derived CDR1 and CDR2 are SGHTA and FQGNSA. The CDR3 length is 16 residues.

J is TRBJ1-2 and V is TRBV4-2; no clear D. V lost 5 bases to trimming and J lost 4 bases, with 14 bases between them. From germline, CDR1 is LGHNA and CDR2 YNFKEQ. The CDR3 is 14 amino acids. The CDR3 here is CASSNAGRAYGYTF. CDR3 DNA: TGTGCCAGCAGCAACGCGGGGAGGGCCTATGGCTACACCTTC.

Only one count was recorded for this clone. V and J are TRBV6-1 and TRBJ2-7; 8 bases line up with TRBD2. With V trimmed by 2 bases and J by 2 bases, 2 bases remained unmatched. Per the germline V gene, CDR1 is MNHNS and CDR2 is SASEGT. The CDR3 contains 14 residues. CDR3 in amino acids: CASSEISGTYEQYF. The CDR3 DNA sequence: TGTGCCAGCAGTGAAATTAGCGGGACCTACGAGCAGTACTTC.

V is TRBV2 and J is TRBJ1-2; D is ambiguous. Germline loops: CDR1 SNHLY, CDR2 FYNNEI. The V and J ends lost 9 bases and 4 bases respectively, with 15 bases between them. This CDR3 region has 13 residues. CDR3 residues: CAREDGDSYGYTF. CDR3 nucleotides: TGTGCCAGAGAAGACGGGGATTCCTATGGCTACACCTTC.

The V and J genes are TRBV11-2 and TRBJ2-5, with no clear D. This CDR3 contains 11 residues. The ends were cut back, 2 bases at V and 4 bases at J, with 2 bases in the middle. CDR1 SGHAT and CDR2 FQNNGV come from the germline V gene. CDR3: CASSLRETQYF. In nucleotides, the CDR3 is TGTGCCAGCAGCTTACGAGAGACCCAGTACTTC.

This sequence joins TRBV6-1 and TRBJ2-3, with no clear D. CDR3 length: 13 residues. Germline V gene lookup returns CDR1 MNHNS and CDR2 SASEGT. The germline V and J ends were trimmed by 4 bases and 5 bases, with 10 bases remaining between them. The CDR3 is CASSGDNQDTQYF. For the CDR3, the DNA is TGTGCCAGCAGTGGCGACAACCAAGATACGCAGTATTTT.

This clone was seen more than once but under ten times. This chain uses TRBV7-9 with TRBJ2-1, with TRBD1 as a possible D gene (5 bases). CDR1 and CDR2 (germline): SEHNR, FQNEAQ (reference sequence). CDR3 length: 16 residues. V lost 4 bases and J lost 0, with 13 bases in between. The DNA for the CDR3 is TGTGCCAGCAGCTCCTCCCTAGACAGCTCCTACAATGAGCAGTTCTTC. Its protein is CASSSSLDSSYNEQFF.

V gene TRBV5-1 combines with J gene TRBJ2-2; 14 bases map to TRBD2. Unmatched junction bases numbered 7, after V lost 3 bases and J lost 6 bases. The CDR3 is 17 amino acids. CDR1 is SGHRS, CDR2 YFSETQ, per germline. The CDR3 nucleotides are TGCGCCAGCAGCTCGCCGGGACTAGCGGGAGTGGCCGGGGAGCTGTTTTTT. Translated, it gives CASSSPGLAGVAGELFF.

Here the CDR3 DNA reads TGTGCCAGTAGTAAAGGGACAGGGATTAGCTCCTACAATGAGCAGTTCTTC. This gives the protein CASSKGTGISSYNEQFF. This chain joins TRBV19 and TRBJ2-1, with TRBD1 matching 9 bases. Germline assignment: CDR1 LNHDA and CDR2 SQIVND (reference sequence). This CDR3 has 17 amino acids. V lost 4 bases to trimming and J lost 0 bases; unmatched junction nucleotides: 7.

V and J are TRBV18 and TRBJ2-7; 9 bases are shared with TRBD2. Germline-derived CDR1 and CDR2 are KGHSH and LQKENI. The CDR3 extends over 15 amino acids. The V gene end was trimmed by 3 bases and the J gene end by 3 bases; junction bases not matched to a gene: 6. The CDR3 is CASSPGGRAVYEQYF. In DNA, the CDR3 is TGTGCCAGCTCACCCGGCGGGAGGGCCGTCTACGAGCAGTACTTC. Variable domain in full (rest from reference TRBV18 and TRBJ2-7): NAGVMQNPRHLVRRRGQEARLRCSPMKGHSHVYWYRQLPEEGLKFMVYLQKENIIDESGMPKERFSAEFPKEGPSILRIQQVVRGDSAAYFCASSPGGRAVYEQYFGPGTRLTVT.

This clone was seen just once. The rearrangement uses TRBV27 and TRBJ2-7; D may be TRBD1 (5 bases). The CDR3 loop spans 13 amino acids. V was clipped by 8 bases and J by 1 base, with 12 bases between them. The germline CDR1 and CDR2 sequences are MNHEY and SMNVEV (reference sequence). CDR3 protein: CASRTAGSYEQYF. CDR3 DNA sequence: TGTGCCAGCCGGACGGCAGGGTCCTACGAGCAGTACTTC.

V usage is TRBV28 and J usage is TRBJ2-3, with a tentative D call TRBD2 (7 bases). CDR1 and CDR2 (germline): MDHEN, SYDVKM. The germline V and J ends were trimmed by 7 bases and 4 bases, with 15 bases remaining between them. CDR3 length: 14 residues. The CDR3 protein is CASTETGGADTQYF. CDR3 DNA sequence: TGTGCCAGCACCGAAACGGGGGGCGCAGATACGCAGTATTTT.

This clone was seen more than once but under ten times. The V gene is TRBV6-5, the J gene TRBJ2-4, with TRBD2 as a possible D gene (5 bases). CDR1 MNHEY and CDR2 SVGAGI come from the germline V gene. V was trimmed by 6 bases and J by 8 bases, leaving 14 bases between them. The CDR3 has 13 amino acids. CDR3 nucleotides: TGTGCCAGCAGATCTCTTAGCGTCGACATTCAGTACTTC. Protein sequence: CASRSLSVDIQYF.

The chain couples TRBV9 to TRBJ2-7; 10 nucleotides line up with TRBD2. There are 15 residues in the CDR3. V trimming: 4 bases; J trimming: 3 bases; junction bases outside the gene matches: 7. CDR1 is SGDLS, CDR2 YYNGEE, per germline. CDR3 residues: CASSPPGTSVYEQYF. Here the CDR3 DNA reads TGTGCCAGCAGCCCTCCCGGGACTAGCGTCTACGAGCAGTACTTC.

V usage is TRBV7-2 and J usage is TRBJ2-5; perhaps TRBD1 as D (5 bases). The germline V and J ends were trimmed by 1 base and 4 bases, with 19 bases remaining between them. CDR1 and CDR2 (germline): SGHTA, FQGNSA. CDR3 length: 17 amino acids. CDR3 nucleotide sequence: TGTGCCAGCAGCTTAGGGTGGGGCCCCAGAGAGGTAGAGACCCAGTACTTC. It specifies CASSLGWGPREVETQYF.

This clone was seen more than once but under ten times. This chain connects TRBV6-5 to TRBJ2-5; 8 nucleotides align to TRBD1. J lost 5 bases, V lost 5 bases, and 7 bases had no gene match. The CDR3 extends over 14 amino acids. Germline CDR1 MNHEY, CDR2 SVGAGI. CDR3 bases: TGTGCCAGCAGTCGACAGGGGTCGGTGGAGACCCAGTACTTC. This encodes CASSRQGSVETQYF.

J is TRBJ1-2 and V is TRBV28; 8 bases line up with TRBD1. With V trimmed by 3 bases and J by 6 bases, 6 bases remained unmatched. Germline CDR1 reads MDHEN; CDR2 reads SYDVKM. CDR3 length equals 14 residues. CDR3 residues: CASSLEDRVHGYTF. Here the CDR3 DNA reads TGTGCCAGCAGTTTGGAGGACAGGGTCCATGGCTACACCTTC.

This chain links TRBV7-2 with TRBJ1-2; 8 positions agree with TRBD1. CDR3 length: 15 residues. The germline gives CDR1 SGHTA, CDR2 FQGNSA. V lost 5 bases and J lost 3; bases outside the gene matches: 8. The CDR3, as DNA: TGTGCCAGCAGCATCAGGGGGCTGGGGGACTATGGCTACACCTTC. Its translation is CASSIRGLGDYGYTF.

This clone was observed a single time. V is TRBV30 and J is TRBJ2-6; 10 nucleotides align to TRBD1. Per the germline V gene, CDR1 is GTSNPN and CDR2 is SVGIG (reference sequence). This CDR3 contains 19 residues. Trimming at V came to 4 bases and at J to 0 bases, leaving 12 bases not matched to a gene. CDR3 sequence reads: CAWKSPTGGRISGANVLTF. Written as DNA, the CDR3 is TGTGCCTGGAAATCCCCGACAGGGGGCCGAATCTCTGGGGCCAACGTCCTGACTTTC. Drawing the rest from reference TRBV30 and TRBJ2-6, the complete variable domain is SQTIHQWPATLVQPVGSPLSLECTVEGTSNPNLYWYRQAAGRGLQLLFYSVGIGQISSEVPQNLSASRPQDRQFILSSKKLLLSDSGFYLCAWKSPTGGRISGANVLTFGAGSRLTVL.